This is a list of T cell receptor beta chains from one sample in a study of T cell repertoires in aging, cancer and after chemotherapy. Each CDR3 protein is one row after TCRdb ran MiXCR on the multiplex PCR reads. The sample has some 1,500 distinct CDR3 sequences; less than 25% are singletons. Sample: blood. These receptors were obtained from a human donor with a solid tumor. Each CDR3 is given with its conserved first and last residue. The D gene is left open where the match is weak. Only part of the rows carry a size: once, few, many, or a class if the clone is expanded.

large TRBJ1-5 . TRBV27 TGTGCCAGCAGCTACACCCCTTATAGCAATCAGCCCCAGCATTTT CASSYTPYSNQPQHF
medium-sized TRBJ2-3 TRBD1 TRBV20-1 TGCAGTGCGGAGGACAGGGGGAGTCGGGGCACAGATACGCAGTATTTT CSAEDRGSRGTDTQYF
. TRBJ2-1 TRBD1 TRBV5-5 TGCGCCAGCAGCTTAACAGGGGCGAGTGAGCAGTTCTTC CASSLTGASEQFF
few TRBJ1-1 TRBD1 TRBV19 TGTGCCAGTAGTAAAAGGGGGCGCGGGGGCACTGAAGCTTTCTTT CASSKRGRGGTEAFF
. TRBJ2-4 . TRBV5-4 TGTGCCAGCAGCTTGGGGGCAGCCAAAAACATTCAGTACTTC CASSLGAAKNIQYF
. TRBJ2-5 . TRBV19 TGTGCCAGTAGTTATGGACAGATCTTGGAGACCCAGTACTTC CASSYGQILETQYF
medium-sized TRBJ2-5 TRBD2 TRBV5-1 TGCGCCAGCAGCTTTCAGCGGGACTATCAAGAGACCCAGTACTTC CASSFQRDYQETQYF
medium-sized TRBJ2-6 . TRBV21-1 TGTGCCAAGATACCCGCAGGACCCTCTGGGGCCAACGTCCTGACTTTC CAKIPAGPSGANVLTF
medium-sized TRBJ2-1 TRBD1 TRBV20-1 TGCAGTGCGAGAGAGGGGGCGTATGAGCAGTTCTTC CSAREGAYEQFF
large TRBJ2-1 . TRBV29-1 TGCAGCTCTTGGGGTATCGGCAATGAGCAGTTCTTC CSSWGIGNEQFF
large TRBJ2-2 . TRBV29-1 TGCAGCGCCGGACATACGAACACCGGGGAGCTGTTTTTT CSAGHTNTGELFF
. TRBJ2-3 TRBD2 TRBV29-1 TGCAGCGTTGATCTCCGGACTAGCGGGGGGTCGACAGATACGCAGTATTTT CSVDLRTSGGSTDTQYF
. TRBJ2-3 TRBD1 TRBV15 TGTGCCACCAGCAGTTCCCAGGGGGCAACAGATACGCAGTATTTT CATSSSQGATDTQYF
. TRBJ1-5 . TRBV7-9 TGTGCCAGCAGCTTATCTTCCGCGAATCAGCCCCAGCATTTT CASSLSSANQPQHF
. TRBJ2-5 . TRBV18 TGTGCCAGCTCACCCACGGGTAGTGAGACCCAGTACTTC CASSPTGSETQYF
medium-sized TRBJ1-2 TRBD1 TRBV4-2 TGTGCCAGCAGCCCTGGGCAGGGGGCTTATGGCTACACCTTC CASSPGQGAYGYTF
medium-sized TRBJ1-2 . TRBV30 TGTGCCTGGAGTGCCAAACGGACCGTTCTCTATGGCTACACCTTC CAWSAKRTVLYGYTF
medium-sized TRBJ2-1 . TRBV5-4 TGTGCCAGCAGTTCGCCCACCGGGACAAATATAGGCAATGAGCAGTTCTTC CASSSPTGTNIGNEQFF
medium-sized TRBJ2-5 . TRBV7-5 . CISVPEAHTETEETQYF
large TRBJ2-1 . TRBV11-3 TGTGCCAGCAGCTTATCGGACAAAAGCGCCTTC CASSLSDKSAF
large TRBJ1-5 . TRBV5-5 TGTGCCAGCAGCTTGTTCGCGGGAAGCAATCAGCCCCAGCATTTT CASSLFAGSNQPQHF
large TRBJ2-2 TRBD2 TRBV29-1 TGCAGCGTCACGGGGCGGGGGGCCACCGGGGAGCTGTTTTTT CSVTGRGATGELFF
large TRBJ2-5 . TRBV11-3 TGTGCCAGCAGCTTAGATCACTCCCAAGAGACCCAGTACTTC CASSLDHSQETQYF
large TRBJ2-1 . TRBV12-3/TRBV12-4 TGTGCCAGCAGTTTAGCCTACAATGAGCAGTTCTTC CASSLAYNEQFF
. TRBJ2-2 TRBD2 TRBV11-3 TGTGCCAGCAGTTTTAGCGGGACGAACACCAAGGAGCTGTTTTTT CASSFSGTNTKELFF
few TRBJ2-1 TRBD2 TRBV7-9 TGTGCCAGCAGATCGCTAGCGGGGGTTTACAATGAGCAGTTCTTC CASRSLAGVYNEQFF
few TRBJ2-1 . TRBV29-1 TGCAGCGTGGGGGGGGGAGGGGGGGGCCCGGGCTCCTACAATGAGCAGTTCTTC CSVGGGGGGPGSYNEQFF
. TRBJ2-1 . TRBV11-2 TGTGCCAGCAGCTCCACAGACTGGTACAATGAGCAGTTCTTC CASSSTDWYNEQFF
. TRBJ2-3 TRBD1 TRBV18 TGTGCCAGCTCACCTGGACAGGGAGGTACAGATAAGCAGTATTTT CASSPGQGGTDKQYF
medium-sized TRBJ1-2 . TRBV12-3/TRBV12-4 TGTGCCAGCAGTTTAGGCTTAGAGGGCTACACCTTC CASSLGLEGYTF
medium-sized TRBJ1-1 . TRBV11-3 TGTGCCAGCAGCTTAATGAACACTGAAGCTTTCTTT CASSLMNTEAFF
medium-sized TRBJ2-4 . TRBV20-1 TGCAGTGCTTCCACCGGGACAGCCAAAAACATTCAGTACTTC CSASTGTAKNIQYF
. TRBJ2-1 TRBD2 TRBV20-1 TGCAGTGCTAGAGACTCTAGCGGGAGGGATGAGCAGTTCTTC CSARDSSGRDEQFF
large TRBJ2-2 . TRBV18 TGTGCCAGCTCACCTTCCGGGACACCCTCAAACACCGGGGAGCTGTTTTTT CASSPSGTPSNTGELFF
medium-sized TRBJ1-1 . TRBV10-3 TGTGCCATCAGTGAGGTGCGGGGGGACACTGAAGCTTTCTTT CAISEVRGDTEAFF
large TRBJ1-1 TRBD1 TRBV29-1 TGCAGCGGGGTTCAGGGGGCTGCTTTCTTT CSGVQGAAFF
medium-sized TRBJ1-1 . TRBV21-1 TGTGCCAGCAGCAAAGTTAACCGGGACAGGAACACTGAAGCTTTCTTT CASSKVNRDRNTEAFF
medium-sized TRBJ1-5 . TRBV6-5 TGTGCCAGCAGTCGACAGAGCAATCAGCCCCAGCATTTT CASSRQSNQPQHF
medium-sized TRBJ1-2 TRBD1 TRBV4-3 TGCGCCAGCAGCCAGGGGGCGTGGGGGACAGGTCCCAACTATGGCTACACCTTC CASSQGAWGTGPNYGYTF
. TRBJ1-2 . TRBV2 TGTGCCAGCAGTGGGACAGTGAACTATGGCTACACCTTC CASSGTVNYGYTF
large TRBJ1-4 . TRBV20-1 TGCAGTGCTGGGCCCGATGAAAAACTGTTTTTT CSAGPDEKLFF
. TRBJ2-1 . TRBV11-3 TGTGCCAGCAGCCGCACGGGAAACTACAATGAGCAGTTCTTC CASSRTGNYNEQFF
medium-sized TRBJ1-5 . TRBV30 TGTGCCTGGAGTGTTATGGAGAATCAGCCCCAGCATTTT CAWSVMENQPQHF
. TRBJ1-1 . TRBV21-1 TGTGCCAGCACAAGGGAGGGGCGGGCCACTGAAGCTTTCTTT CASTREGRATEAFF
medium-sized TRBJ2-5 . TRBV11-3 TGTGCCAGCAGCTTAGGGGCGGTAGAGACCCAGTACTTC CASSLGAVETQYF
medium-sized TRBJ2-6 TRBD2 TRBV5-1 TGCGCCAGCAGCTCGAGTACTAGCGGGAGCGCGGGGGTCCTGACTTTC CASSSSTSGSAGVLTF
medium-sized TRBJ1-4 . TRBV6-4 TGTGCCAGCAGTGAGGGGGTAGAGGAAAAACTGTTTTTT CASSEGVEEKLFF
medium-sized TRBJ2-3 TRBD2 TRBV5-4 TGTGCCAGCAGCGATCGACTAGCGGGGGACGTCACAGATACGCAGTATTTT CASSDRLAGDVTDTQYF
. TRBJ2-7 TRBD1 TRBV30 TGTGCCTGGAGTTTGGGACAGGGGAACGAGCAGTACTTC CAWSLGQGNEQYF
medium-sized TRBJ1-1 . TRBV27 TGTGCCAGCAGTTTGATAGGTTCGAACACTGAAGCTTTCTTT CASSLIGSNTEAFF
large TRBJ1-2 . TRBV5-6 TGTGCCAGCAGCTTCGAACCGACCGGCTACACCTTC CASSFEPTGYTF
medium-sized TRBJ2-3 . TRBV6-5 TGTGCCAGCAGTGGGAGTACTAGCACAGATACGCAGTATTTT CASSGSTSTDTQYF
medium-sized TRBJ2-2 TRBD1 TRBV5-6 TGTGCCAGCAGCCGCGACAGGGGGCTCACCGGGGAGCTGTTTTTT CASSRDRGLTGELFF
. TRBJ1-1 . TRBV20-1 TGCAGTGCTAGAGATCCGGCGGAGGCTTTCTTT CSARDPAEAFF
medium-sized TRBJ2-4 TRBD2 TRBV20-1 TGCAGTGCCTACGGGACTAGCGAGGCCAAAAACATTCAGTACTTC CSAYGTSEAKNIQYF